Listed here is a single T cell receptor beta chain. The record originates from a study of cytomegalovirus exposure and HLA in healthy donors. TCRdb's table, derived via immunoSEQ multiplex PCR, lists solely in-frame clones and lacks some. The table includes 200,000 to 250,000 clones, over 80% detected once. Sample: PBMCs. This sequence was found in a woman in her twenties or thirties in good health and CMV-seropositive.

CDR3 sequence: CASRETGVQEKLFF. CDR3 bases: TGCGCCAGCAGGGAGACAGGGGTACAAGAAAAACTGTTTTTT. This rearrangement joins TRBV5-1 to TRBJ1-4, with TRBD1 matching over 8 bases. V lost 5 bases and J lost 8; bases outside the gene matches: 8. CDR1 and CDR2 (germline): SGHRS, YFSETQ. This CDR3 is built from 14 residues.